The 9 T cell receptor beta chains presented below share a single source sample, sequenced in a study of cytomegalovirus exposure and HLA in healthy donors (dated by TCRdb to 2017 to 2019). Libraries were built with the immunoSEQ multiplex PCR assay. A mixture of 60 forward primers for TCR Vbeta segments and 13 reverse primers for TCR Jbeta segments was used in the multiplex PCR. TCRdb obtained this table from immuneACCESS and retained in-frame rearrangements with V and J assigned. These tables miss some clones; where compared with another copy, unresolved V genes account for less than half of the shortfall, and the remainder is unexplained. The sample data list around 260,000 clones, and 80% of these were observed just once. Less than 0.4% of the sample is taken by the ten largest. The sample was PBMCs. The receptor source for this set is a girl aged 2 to 9 in good health and CMV-seronegative.

As for this clone: Its ends do not fully match the called genes, so a read error is possible. At the DNA level, this CDR3 is encoded by other sequences in the same sample as well. The chain recombines TRBV7-8 with TRBJ2-7; D not certain. The CDR3 is made up of 11 amino acids. Germline CDR1 reads SGHVS; CDR2 reads FQNEAQ. The CDR3 protein is CASSPQYEQYF. CDR3 sequence (DNA): TGCGCCAGCAGCCCACAATACGAGCAGTACTTC. Together with reference TRBV7-8 and TRBJ2-7, the CDR3 gives the full variable domain: GAGVSQSPRYKVAKRGQDVALRCDPISGHVSLFWYQQALGQGPEFLTYFQNEAQLDKSGLPSDRFFAERPEGSVSTLKIQRTQQEDSAVYLCASSPQYEQYFGPGTRLTVT.

The chain has TRBV7-6 and TRBJ2-1; TRBD2 aligns across 8 bases. The germline gives CDR1 SGHVS, CDR2 FNYEAQ. The CDR3 spans 17 residues. Trimming cost V 5 bases and J 5 bases; bases outside gene matches: 14. Written as DNA, the CDR3 is TGTGCCAGCAGCCTTAGCGGGGCTAAAGCGGGGAACAATGAGCAGTTCTTC. Amino acids: CASSLSGAKAGNNEQFF.

The chain is built from TRBV21-1 and TRBJ1-5. TRBV21-1 is tagged as a pseudogene. The CDR3 is made up of 16 amino acids. CDR3 coding DNA: TGTGCCAGCAGCCCCTTCGGAGGGTATAGCAATCAGCCCCAGCATTTT. Its translation: CASSPFGGYSNQPQHF.

The CDR3, as DNA: TGCGCCAGCAGTGGGCTCGACAGGGGGCTTGGCTACACCTTC. It is translated as CASSGLDRGLGYTF. This rearrangement joins TRBV10-2 to TRBJ1-2, with 10 bases lining up with TRBD1. This CDR3 has 14 residues. Germline V gives CDR1 WSHSY, CDR2 SAAADI. The ends lost 4 bases at V and 7 bases at J; junction bases unmatched: 6.

The V gene is TRBV2, the J gene TRBJ2-1, with TRBD2 identical over 8 bases. Germline-derived CDR1 and CDR2 are SNHLY and FYNNEI. The length of the CDR3 is 13 residues. V gave up 4 bases and J gave up 8 bases; unmatched junction bases: 4. The CDR3 DNA reads TGTGCCAGCAGTGTTAGCGGGGCCGATGAGCAGTTCTTC. Translation gives CASSVSGADEQFF.

The V gene is TRBV11-3, the J gene TRBJ2-5; tentative D call: TRBD1 (6 bases). CDR1 and CDR2 (germline): SGHNT, YENEEA. V was pared by 2 bases and J by 5 bases, with 9 bases between. The CDR3 totals 13 residues. CDR3 in amino acids: CASSLRGYETQYF. Written as DNA, the CDR3 is TGTGCCAGCAGCTTAAGGGGGTACGAGACCCAGTACTTC.

This chain connects TRBV19 to TRBJ2-1; 8 bases fit TRBD2. There are 17 residues in the CDR3. CDR1 is LNHDA, CDR2 SQIVND, per germline (reference sequence). V gave up 3 bases and J gave up 1 base; unmatched junction bases: 8. The CDR3 sequence: CASSIRGIAGSYNEQFF. The CDR3 DNA reads as TGTGCCAGTAGTATCCGGGGAATAGCGGGATCCTACAATGAGCAGTTCTTC. The full variable domain, rest sourced from reference TRBV19 and TRBJ2-1, is DGGITQSPKYLFRKEGQNVTLSCEQNLNHDAMYWYRQDPGQGLRLIYYSQIVNDFQKGDIAEGYSVSREKKESFPLTVTSAQKNPTAFYLCASSIRGIAGSYNEQFFGPGTRLTVL.

The genes are TRBV6-5 and TRBJ1-1, with 8 positions matching TRBD1. Germline lookup yields CDR1 MNHEY and CDR2 SVGAGI. The CDR3 contains 14 residues. With 5 bases clipped from V and 5 bases from J, the junction kept 7 bases outside the gene matches. CDR3 sequence: CASSDRGRLTEAFF. The CDR3 DNA is TGTGCCAGCAGTGACAGGGGCCGGCTAACTGAAGCTTTCTTT.

This clone has just one count. The chain couples TRBV18 to TRBJ2-1; tentative D call: TRBD2 (5 bases). V lost 0 bases and J 9 bases, leaving 12 bases between the germline ends. This CDR3 has 14 residues. Germline loops: CDR1 KGHSH, CDR2 LQKENI. CDR3 sequence (DNA): TGTGCCAGCTCACCACCCTCTGTCCGGGGTGAGCAGTTCTTC. Amino acids: CASSPPSVRGEQFF. Supplemented by reference TRBV18 and TRBJ2-1, the full variable domain reads NAGVMQNPRHLVRRRGQEARLRCSPMKGHSHVYWYRQLPEEGLKFMVYLQKENIIDESGMPKERFSAEFPKEGPSILRIQQVVRGDSAAYFCASSPPSVRGEQFFGPGTRLTVL.